The 19 T cell receptor beta chains reported below all come from one sample, sequenced in a study of T cell repertoires in ileal Crohn's disease. Sequencing was performed with immunoSEQ multiplex PCR; in TCRdb, only in-frame clones are kept and a portion is missing. This sample carries under 1,500 clones, approximately 95% of them seen once, and the ten largest clones take roughly 2.6%. Material: ileal tissue. Every receptor here comes from an adult with Crohn's disease.

V and J are TRBV4-3 and TRBJ2-6, with D possibly matching TRBD1 (6 bases). The CDR3 is 16 amino acids. CDR1 and CDR2 from the germline V gene are LGHNA and YSLEER. The V end lost 0 bases, the J end lost 1 base, and 7 bases lay between the germline ends. Here the CDR3 DNA reads TGCGCCAGCAGCCAAGAACAGGGTTCTGGGGCCAACGTCCTGACTTTC. Amino acids: CASSQEQGSGANVLTF.

The chain is built from TRBV7-2 and TRBJ2-2; 14 nucleotides align to TRBD2. V trimming: 5 bases; J trimming: 6 bases; junction bases outside the gene matches: 5. Germline CDR1 is SGHTA and CDR2 is FQGNSA. The CDR3 is 16 residues long. CDR3 nucleotide sequence: TGTGCCAGCAGCCTAAGACTAGCGGGGGGGCCCGGGGAGCTGTTTTTT. Encoded protein: CASSLRLAGGPGELFF.

This sequence joins TRBV29-1 and TRBJ2-5; 8 bases line up with TRBD2. Looked up from germline, CDR1 is SQVTM and CDR2 is ANQGSEA. Trimming took 7 bases from V and 2 from J; bases not matched to a gene: 12. The CDR3 spans 15 residues. The CDR3 here is CSASRRGGDQETQYF. CDR3 nucleotides: TGCAGCGCCTCTCGTCGGGGGGGGGATCAAGAGACCCAGTACTTC.

This clone occurred once. This chain links TRBV11-2 with TRBJ2-3; 7 bases align to TRBD1. CDR3 length equals 18 residues. Germline CDR1 and CDR2: SGHAT and FQNNGV. Trimming took 2 bases from V and 0 from J; bases not matched to a gene: 11. The CDR3 DNA follows: TGTGCCAGCAGCTTATATTTTGGGACAGCTTCTAGCACAGATACGCAGTATTTT. This codes for CASSLYFGTASSTDTQYF.

V gene TRBV10-3 combines with J gene TRBJ1-2; D is undetermined. Trimming took off 5 bases at V and 5 bases at J, with 21 bases between the two ends. The germline V gene has CDR1 ENHRY and CDR2 SYGVKD. The CDR3 has 16 amino acids. The CDR3 is CAISPDLRGERYGYTF. The CDR3 DNA sequence: TGTGCCATCAGTCCCGACCTACGAGGAGAACGGTATGGCTACACCTTC.

V gene TRBV5-1 combines with J gene TRBJ1-1; tentative D call: TRBD1 (5 bases). The germline CDR1 and CDR2 sequences are SGHRS and YFSETQ. CDR3 length: 17 amino acids. Between the trimmed V and J ends, which lost 0 bases and 0 bases, there was a span of 15 bases. CDR3: CASSLVGMGGVNTEAFF. CDR3 DNA: TGCGCCAGCAGCTTGGTGGGGATGGGAGGGGTGAACACTGAAGCTTTCTTT.

This chain joins TRBV7-9 and TRBJ2-7, with a tentative D call TRBD2 (5 bases). The CDR3 length is 15 residues. CDR1 and CDR2 from the germline V gene are SEHNR and FQNEAQ (reference sequence). Trimming left V 3 bases short and J 0 bases short, with 12 bases between. The CDR3 region has the DNA TGTGCCAGCAGCTTGGCGCGGACTCCCTCCTACGAGCAGTACGTC. This gives the protein CASSLARTPSYEQYV.

The rearrangement links TRBV7-9 to TRBJ2-5, with D possibly matching TRBD1 (6 bases). The V and J ends lost 1 base and 3 bases respectively, with 12 bases between them. The CDR3 spans 15 residues. Germline CDR1 is SEHNR and CDR2 is FQNEAQ (reference sequence). The CDR3 nucleotides are TGTGCCAGCAGCTTAGAGGGGGTATGGGAAGAGACCCAGTACTTC. It yields the protein CASSLEGVWEETQYF.

The rearrangement links TRBV9 to TRBJ2-7; TRBD1 aligns across 8 bases. The germline CDR1 and CDR2 sequences are SGDLS and YYNGEE. The CDR3 contains 17 residues. V dropped 3 bases and J dropped 0; count of bases not matched to a gene: 11. The CDR3 nucleotides are TGTGCCAGCAGCGGCTCCGCCAGGGGGCTTGACTCCTACGAGCAGTACTTC. Translating it yields CASSGSARGLDSYEQYF.

V gene TRBV7-6 combines with J gene TRBJ2-7; 10 bases match TRBD1. The trim removed 5 bases at V and 5 bases at J, leaving 12 bases unmatched. The CDR3 totals 16 residues. Germline loops: CDR1 SGHVS, CDR2 FNYEAQ. The CDR3 reads CASSIMTGGLMNEQYF. Here the CDR3 DNA reads TGTGCCAGCAGCATTATGACAGGGGGCCTCATGAACGAGCAGTACTTC.

The J gene is TRBJ2-5, the V gene TRBV12-5, with D uncertain. V was cut by 1 base and J by 5 bases, with 11 bases left in between. The CDR3 covers 14 residues. CDR1 is LGHNT and CDR2 is FRNRAP in the germline V gene. CDR3 nucleotide sequence: TGTGCTAGTGGTTTGGAGCTCCTGTCGGAGACCCAGTACTTC. Its translation: CASGLELLSETQYF. The variable domain in full, with the rest retrieved from reference TRBV12-5 and TRBJ2-5, is DARVTQTPRHKVTEMGQEVTMRCQPILGHNTVFWYRQTMMQGLELLAYFRNRAPLDDSGMPKDRFSAEMPDATLATLKIQPSEPRDSAVYFCASGLELLSETQYFGPGTRLLVL.

This chain uses TRBV18 with TRBJ1-1; D gene unclear. The ends were cut back, 2 bases at V and 2 bases at J, with 6 bases in the middle. The CDR3 totals 13 residues. The germline V gene has CDR1 KGHSH and CDR2 LQKENI. In DNA, the CDR3 is TGTGCCAGCTCACCAACAGCCAACACTGAAGCTTTCTTT. As protein: CASSPTANTEAFF.

V usage is TRBV19 and J usage is TRBJ2-3, with 7 bases fitting TRBD2. This CDR3 contains 15 residues. Germline loops: CDR1 LNHDA, CDR2 SQIVND (reference sequence). Trimming cost V 3 bases and J 3 bases; bases outside gene matches: 6. The CDR3 loop is CASSIRGVGTDTQYF. The CDR3 DNA is TGTGCCAGTAGTATTCGGGGGGTTGGAACAGATACGCAGTATTTT.

V and J are TRBV7-8 and TRBJ1-5; the D gene is possibly TRBD1 (6 bases). V gave up 3 bases and J gave up 4 bases, with 16 bases separating them. Germline assignment: CDR1 SGHVS and CDR2 FQNEAQ. CDR3 length: 16 amino acids. CDR3 DNA sequence: TGTGCCAGCAGCTTGTCCCACACACAGGGTAATCAGCCCCAGCATTTT. As protein: CASSLSHTQGNQPQHF.

V is TRBV7-9 and J is TRBJ1-4; 10 nucleotides match TRBD1. In germline, CDR1 is SEHNR, CDR2 FQNEAQ (reference sequence). V lost 5 bases, J lost 7 bases, and 4 bases stayed unmatched. The CDR3 is 14 amino acids. This chain's CDR3 is CASSNRDRGEKLFF. CDR3 in DNA: TGTGCCAGCAGCAATCGGGACAGGGGTGAAAAACTGTTTTTT.

The chain employs TRBV9 and TRBJ1-2; 8 nucleotides line up with TRBD1. The CDR3 length is 16 residues. J was trimmed by 0 bases and V by 0 bases; bases with no gene match: 4. Per germline, CDR1 SGDLS and CDR2 YYNGEE. The CDR3: CASSVVGTGSNYGYTF. In DNA, the CDR3 is TGTGCCAGCAGCGTAGTCGGGACAGGCTCTAACTATGGCTACACCTTC. Using reference TRBV9 and TRBJ1-2 for the parts outside the CDR3, the full variable domain is DSGVTQTPKHLITATGQRVTLRCSPRSGDLSVYWYQQSLDQGLQFLIQYYNGEERAKGNILERFSAQQFPDLHSELNLSSLELGDSALYFCASSVVGTGSNYGYTFGSGTRLTVV.

The rearrangement joins TRBV7-2 to TRBJ1-1, with 9 bases that match TRBD1. Unmatched junction bases numbered 4, after V lost 4 bases and J lost 4 bases. The CDR3 runs to 14 residues. Germline values: CDR1 SGHTA, CDR2 FQGNSA. The CDR3 DNA sequence: TGTGCCAGCAGCTGGACAGGGGATGGCACTGAAGCTTTCTTT. Translation: CASSWTGDGTEAFF.

J is TRBJ2-3 and V is TRBV9; D gene uncertain. There are 14 residues in the CDR3. Per the germline V gene, CDR1 is SGDLS and CDR2 is YYNGEE. Trimming took off 2 bases at V and 0 bases at J, with 7 bases between the two ends. The CDR3 DNA reads TGTGCCAGCAGCGTCTTATCTAGCACAGATACGCAGTATTTT. Translating gives CASSVLSSTDTQYF.

This clone came up a few times. The chain employs TRBV5-1 and TRBJ1-3; D is unresolved. Germline lookup yields CDR1 SGHRS and CDR2 YFSETQ. The CDR3 covers 15 residues. Trimming stripped 4 bases from V and 2 bases from J, with 13 bases between. The CDR3 DNA reads TGCGCCAGCAGCGAGCTCCGAGCCACTGGAAACACCATATATTTT. Translated, it gives CASSELRATGNTIYF.